One T cell receptor beta chain is described in this entry. The sample belongs to a study of blood T cell repertoires in COVID-19. Assay: immunoSEQ multiplex PCR; the TCRdb copy retains only in-frame clones and omits some. The profile shows 170,000 or so clones, approximately 86% of them singletons. This CDR3 has 16 residues. V was clipped by 0 bases and J by 1 base, with 12 bases between them. Germline CDR1 is SEHNR and CDR2 is FQNEAQ (reference sequence). Sequences were obtained from peripheral blood. The sequence came from a man aged 50-59 years with active or convalescent COVID-19. The rearrangement joins TRBV7-9 to TRBJ2-5, with D tentatively TRBD1 (6 bases). CDR3 DNA sequence: TGTGCCAGCAGCTTAGCCACTATAGGGGGCCAAGAGACCCAGTACTTC. Amino acid sequence: CASSLATIGGQETQYF.